This T cell receptor beta chain derives from a study of shared clonotypes between healthy human individuals. The V gene's germline CDR1 is SGHRS and CDR2 YFSETQ. The CDR3 is 15 amino acids. Trimming removed 3 bases from V and 5 bases from J, with 17 bases in between. Assay: immunoSEQ multiplex PCR; the TCRdb copy retains only in-frame clones and omits some. The sample yields approximately 2,000,000 clones, around 92% seen once. The TCR was taken from a man aged 18 to 30 in good health. Some clones in this sample may be carry-over from other donors' samples. The rearrangement uses TRBV5-1 and TRBJ2-5, with D perhaps being TRBD1 or TRBD2 (6 bases each). The sample comprised naive CD4+ T cells from PBMCs. Subset described: CD45RA+ positively selected. The CDR3 DNA follows: TGCGCCAGCAGCTCGGGGGACAACTGGAGGGAGACCCAGTACTTC. It specifies CASSSGDNWRETQYF.